This is a list of T cell receptor beta chains from one sample in a study of siplizumab effects on memory and regulatory T cells. Profiled with immunoSEQ multiplex PCR; TCRdb holds only in-frame clones, not every one. The data contain about 26,000 clones, approximately 82% of them singletons. Sequencing was carried out using memory CD4+ T cells sorted from blood. The source of these receptors is a human donor in good health. The CDR3 runs from the conserved cysteine through the conserved F or W. The D gene is left open where the match is weak.

TRBJ1-4 | . | TRBV19 | CASSIAGSSTNEKLFF
TRBJ1-6 | . | TRBV2 | CASSTRSSYNSPLHF
TRBJ2-4 | . | TRBV4-3 | CASSQDQGKANIQYF
TRBJ2-3 | . | TRBV18 | CASSPRKDTQYF
TRBJ1-2 | . | TRBV19 | CASSIVGYGYTF
TRBJ2-3 | TRBD2 | TRBV7-6 | CASSKTTSGLFPDTQYF
TRBJ2-7 | TRBD1 | TRBV15 | CATSRIRDREDEQYF
TRBJ1-1 | . | TRBV6-1 | CASQLNTEAFF
TRBJ2-3 | . | TRBV9 | CASSVGLSGRITDTQYF
TRBJ2-5 | TRBD2 | TRBV10-3 | CAISDRGGTQETQYF
TRBJ2-1 | TRBD2 | TRBV5-1 | CASALAGAGANEQFF
TRBJ1-1 | . | TRBV6-1 | CASSRRRLEAFF
TRBJ1-2 | TRBD1 | TRBV6-5 | CASRPRDREFGYTF
TRBJ2-6 | . | TRBV5-1 | CASTGVSGANVLTF
TRBJ2-2 | . | TRBV7-8 | CASSLSGAGELFF
TRBJ2-2 | TRBD1 | TRBV5-1 | CASSSMTGRVTGELFF
TRBJ2-6 | . | TRBV6-5 | CASTSGANVLTF
TRBJ1-3 | . | TRBV6-6 | CASSYGGEGHGNTIYF
TRBJ2-7 | . | TRBV4-2 | CASSQVGIEQYF
TRBJ1-4 | . | TRBV5-1 | CASRVTTNEKLFF
TRBJ2-7 | . | TRBV10-3 | CAISGASGGEGRYEQYF
TRBJ1-1 | . | TRBV18 | CASSPGGTYEAFF
TRBJ2-2 | . | TRBV28 | CASSFEGEGTGELFF
TRBJ1-2 | . | TRBV7-2 | CASSRGRGVRGYTF
TRBJ2-3 | . | TRBV7-2 | CASSYFSDTQYF
TRBJ2-5 | TRBD1 | TRBV6-5 | CASSADRGSETQYF
TRBJ2-2 | TRBD2 | TRBV4-3 | CASSQDQTSRGTGELFF
TRBJ1-2 | TRBD1 | TRBV28 | CASSRGQGKYGYTF
TRBJ2-2 | TRBD2 | TRBV15 | CATSRGWGRDTGELFF
TRBJ2-3 | . | TRBV19 | CASSRQGTDTQYF
TRBJ2-3 | . | TRBV7-2 | CASSFTDTQYF
TRBJ2-7 | . | TRBV21-1 | CASSTGTSGRQYEQYF
TRBJ1-2 | . | TRBV4-1 | CASSQADGNYGYTF
TRBJ1-2 | . | TRBV5-5 | CASSVRDGILGYTF
TRBJ2-7 | TRBD1 | TRBV29-1 | CSATKFGTGGEQYF
TRBJ2-6 | . | TRBV4-1 | CASSQVSSGANVLTF
TRBJ1-1 | TRBD1 | TRBV12-5 | CASGRRQGSMNTEAFF
TRBJ2-1 | . | TRBV9 | CASSVVSSYNEQFF
TRBJ1-5 | . | TRBV27 | CASSLNRNQPQHF
TRBJ2-3 | . | TRBV11-2 | CASSLGIAFPDTQYF
TRBJ2-7 | TRBD2 | TRBV2 | CASSASSGTSYEQYF
TRBJ2-3 | . | TRBV11-3 | CASSRTRWDTQYF
TRBJ2-2 | TRBD1 | TRBV5-1 | CASRSLTGDLGTGELFF
TRBJ2-2 | TRBD2 | TRBV18 | CASSGTSGMNTGELFF
TRBJ2-1 | . | TRBV2 | CAILNSRTRAGSEQFF
TRBJ2-2 | TRBD2 | TRBV7-3 | CASSPRGGANTGELFF
TRBJ2-7 | TRBD2 | TRBV28 | CASRFGGSRYEQYF
TRBJ1-3 | TRBD1 | TRBV5-1 | CASSPLRDRGLSGNTIYF
TRBJ2-1 | . | TRBV19 | CASSPRAGLNEQFF
TRBJ1-4 | TRBD1 | TRBV4-2 | CASSQVGQGAREKLFF
TRBJ2-7 | . | TRBV4-3 | CASSRDNAYEQYF
TRBJ2-2 | TRBD2 | TRBV2 | CASSPGASGRGPTGELFF
TRBJ2-1 | . | TRBV30 | CAWSTQGGEQFF